Following are 23 T cell receptor beta chains from one sample sequenced in a study of T cell responses to AZD1222 COVID-19 vaccine. Only in-frame clones appear in the TCRdb table, and some are missing; sequencing was by immunoSEQ multiplex PCR. The data contain roughly 120,000 clones, roughly 91% of them seen just once; the ten biggest clones take up about 1.2%. This sample comprised peripheral blood, obtained on day 0 of AZD1222 vaccination. These receptors were collected from an adult in good health.

V gene TRBV6-2 or TRBV6-3 combines with J gene TRBJ1-1; 7 bases agree with TRBD1. Unmatched junction bases numbered 12, after V lost 6 bases and J lost 5 bases. The germline V gene encodes CDR1 MNHEY and CDR2 SVGEGT. This CDR3 is 15 amino acids long. The DNA of the CDR3 is TGTGCCAGCAGCGACAGGGAGGGGATGAGGACTGAAGCTTTCTTT. Translation gives CASSDREGMRTEAFF.

The chain combines TRBV19 with TRBJ2-5; weak D call: TRBD2 (7 bases). Germline-derived CDR1 and CDR2 are LNHDA and SQIVND (reference sequence). The CDR3 sequence is 17 residues long. The germline V and J ends were trimmed by 0 bases and 4 bases, with 18 bases remaining between them. CDR3 in DNA: TGTGCCAGTAGTATAGATCGCCTGGCGGGGGCTCGAGAGACCCAGTACTTC. It translates to CASSIDRLAGARETQYF.

The chain couples TRBV7-2 to TRBJ2-1, with 12 bases lining up with TRBD2. Germline V gene sequence: CDR1 SGHTA, CDR2 FQGNSA. This CDR3 has 16 amino acids. J was trimmed by 2 bases and V by 5 bases; bases with no gene match: 4. CDR3 sequence reads: CASSRRLAGAYNEQFF. The CDR3 nucleotides read TGTGCCAGCAGCCGCCGACTAGCGGGGGCCTACAATGAGCAGTTCTTC.

As DNA, the CDR3 is TGCGCCAGCAGCCAAGGGGAGGATTGGGACGAGCAGTACTTC. This translates into CASSQGEDWDEQYF. The rearrangement uses TRBV4-1 and TRBJ2-7, with a possible D match to TRBD2 (6 bases). Germline V CDR1 and CDR2: MGHRA, YSYEKL. Trimming took 1 base from V and 5 from J, leaving 12 bases between them. The CDR3 runs to 14 residues.

The rearrangement joins TRBV10-2 to TRBJ2-5; 10 bases are shared with TRBD2. The V and J ends lost 0 bases and 5 bases, in that order; junction bases with no gene match: 3. The CDR3 length is 15 residues. Germline CDR1 WSHSY, CDR2 SAAADI. CDR3 nucleotides: TGCGCCAGCAGTGAGTCTAGCGGGGGGAGGGAGACCCAGTACTTC. As protein: CASSESSGGRETQYF.

This clone was found a few times. The chain links TRBV20-1 to TRBJ1-6; D gene unclear. The CDR3 is 13 amino acids. Looked up from germline, CDR1 is DFQATT and CDR2 is SNEGSKA (reference sequence). The V end lost 3 bases, the J end lost 4 bases, and 7 bases lay between the germline ends. The CDR3 protein is CSASEDYNSPLHF. As DNA, the CDR3 is TGCAGTGCTAGTGAGGATTATAATTCACCCCTCCACTTT.

This clone showed up just once. The chain combines TRBV7-6 with TRBJ2-2; 7 bases align to TRBD2. Per the germline V gene, CDR1 is SGHVS and CDR2 is FNYEAQ. There are 16 residues in the CDR3. V was clipped by 3 bases and J by 4 bases; unmatched bases: 8. CDR3 sequence reads: CASSFLAGDLTGELFF. CDR3 nucleotide sequence: TGTGCCAGCAGCTTCTTAGCGGGTGACCTCACCGGGGAGCTGTTTTTT.

The chain has TRBV3-1 (or the pseudogene TRBV3-2) and TRBJ2-5, with 13 bases fitting TRBD2. V trimming: 4 bases; J trimming: 1 base; junction bases outside the gene matches: 9. There are 18 residues in the CDR3. CDR1 and CDR2 (germline): LGHDT, YNNKEL (reference sequence). CDR3 amino acids: CASSPTSGGGTSQETQYF. In nucleotides, the CDR3 is TGTGCCAGCAGCCCCACTAGCGGGGGGGGGACAAGCCAAGAGACCCAGTACTTC.

This clone occurred once. The V call is TRBV12-5, the J call TRBJ1-4; unclear D gene. Trimming pared 2 bases from V and 3 bases from J, leaving 10 bases between. Germline V gives CDR1 LGHNT, CDR2 FRNRAP. The CDR3 runs to 15 residues. The CDR3 bases are TGTGCTAGTGGTTTGTCCGGGCTTCCTAATGAAAAACTGTTTTTT. Translated: CASGLSGLPNEKLFF.

V is TRBV11-2 and J is TRBJ1-6; 10 nucleotides agree with TRBD1. The J segment lost 9 bases and the V segment lost 5 bases, leaving 7 bases of the junction unmatched. The CDR3 consists of 15 residues. Germline CDR1 SGHAT, CDR2 FQNNGV. CDR3 region: CASSTTGGGSSPLHF. The DNA of the CDR3 is TGTGCCAGCAGCACGACAGGGGGCGGAAGTTCACCCCTCCACTTT.

This chain joins TRBV4-3 and TRBJ2-7; D unresolved. This CDR3 has 15 amino acids. The V gene lost 3 bases and the J gene lost 8 bases, with 20 bases spanning the gap. Looked up from germline, CDR1 is LGHNA and CDR2 is YSLEER. The CDR3 sequence is CASSQAPPGLPKQYF. In nucleotides, the CDR3 is TGCGCCAGCAGCCAGGCCCCCCCGGGCCTCCCCAAGCAGTACTTC.

The CDR3 bases are TGTGCCAGCAGCTTAGCCCACAGACTAGCGGGGCGGAATGAGCAGTTCTTC. It codes for CASSLAHRLAGRNEQFF. V is TRBV7-8 and J is TRBJ2-1, with 11 bases that match TRBD2. In germline, CDR1 is SGHVS, CDR2 FQNEAQ. V shed 0 bases, J shed 7 bases, and the junction held 8 bases outside the gene matches. This CDR3 spans 17 amino acids.

This clone appeared a single time. The chain links TRBV18 to TRBJ1-6, with a weak D call TRBD1 (6 bases). The CDR3 totals 17 residues. V shed 5 bases and J shed 0 bases, with 14 bases lying between them. Germline V CDR1 and CDR2: KGHSH, LQKENI. CDR3 loop: CASSVRGPFSYNSPLHF. In DNA form, the CDR3 reads TGTGCCAGCTCAGTCAGGGGCCCTTTCTCCTATAATTCACCCCTCCACTTT.

V usage is TRBV7-8 and J usage is TRBJ2-7; 8 nucleotides line up with TRBD2. Germline CDR1 reads SGHVS; CDR2 reads FQNEAQ. CDR3 length: 15 residues. The V and J ends lost 0 bases and 5 bases, in that order; junction bases with no gene match: 6. The CDR3 DNA follows: TGTGCCAGCAGCTTAGCGTTGGGACTAGGAAACGAGCAGTACTTC. Translating gives CASSLALGLGNEQYF.

The chain links TRBV6-1 to TRBJ1-5; D is undetermined. Trimming cost V 6 bases and J 5 bases, with 8 bases left between them. The CDR3 length is 12 residues. Germline V gene data show CDR1 as MNHNS and CDR2 as SASEGT. CDR3 coding DNA: TGTGCCAGCAGGTTTACGGATCAGCCCCAGCATTTT. Encoded protein: CASRFTDQPQHF.

The rearrangement uses TRBV7-9 and TRBJ1-4, with unresolved D. Germline CDR1 is SEHNR and CDR2 is FQNEAQ (reference sequence). The germline V and J ends were trimmed by 5 bases and 7 bases, with 20 bases remaining between them. This CDR3 has 16 residues. The DNA of the CDR3 is TGTGCCAGCAGCCCTCAGCCCGTCGGTGTTGGTGAAAAACTGTTTTTT. Translated: CASSPQPVGVGEKLFF.

The chain links TRBV30 to TRBJ1-2; no firm D call. Trimming pared 2 bases from V and 2 bases from J, leaving 15 bases between. Germline values: CDR1 GTSNPN, CDR2 SVGIG (reference sequence). The CDR3 covers 15 residues. For the CDR3, the DNA is TGTGCCTGGAGTCGGGGAAGGACGGAGAACTATGGCTACACCTTC. This translates into CAWSRGRTENYGYTF.

The DNA of the CDR3 is TGTGCCAGCAGCCAGCCCTGGGCAGGGGGCGCAGAATATGGCTACACCTTC. This encodes CASSQPWAGGAEYGYTF. The V call is TRBV4-2, the J call TRBJ1-2; TRBD1 aligns across 8 bases. Germline-derived CDR1 and CDR2 are LGHNA and YNFKEQ. Trimming removed 3 bases from V and 5 bases from J; junction bases left unmatched: 14. The CDR3 loop spans 17 amino acids.

V is TRBV3-1 (or the pseudogene TRBV3-2) and J is TRBJ2-2; a weak D match, TRBD2 (5 bases). Germline assignment: CDR1 LGHDT and CDR2 YNNKEL (reference sequence). The CDR3 has 14 residues. Deletions cut 10 bases from V and 2 bases from J, with 14 bases between. DNA for the CDR3: TGTGCCACCTCGGGAAGTGGAAACACCGGGGAGCTGTTTTTT. It encodes CATSGSGNTGELFF.

DNA for the CDR3: TGTGCCAGCAGTGAAACCTACACCGGGAGGGGAGTCTATGGCTACACCTTC. Translating it yields CASSETYTGRGVYGYTF. The V and J genes are TRBV6-1 and TRBJ1-2, with a possible D match to TRBD1 (5 bases). V lost 2 bases and J 4 bases, leaving 20 bases between the germline ends. In germline, CDR1 is MNHNS, CDR2 SASEGT. The CDR3 loop spans 17 amino acids.

The chain has TRBV29-1 and TRBJ2-7; a possible D gene is TRBD2 (5 bases). Looked up from germline, CDR1 is SQVTM and CDR2 is ANQGSEA. The germline V and J ends were trimmed by 7 bases and 5 bases, with 15 bases remaining between them. This CDR3 comprises 12 residues. CDR3 region: CSARRSRDEQYF. CDR3 DNA: TGCAGCGCACGGAGGTCTCGGGACGAGCAGTACTTC.

The chain employs TRBV6-6 and TRBJ2-1; 13 nucleotides align to TRBD2. The CDR3 spans 16 residues. Trimming at V came to 8 bases and at J to 8 bases, leaving 12 bases not matched to a gene. Germline assignment: CDR1 MNHNY and CDR2 SVGAGI (reference sequence). The chain's CDR3 is CASEGTGLAGLDEQFF. CDR3 nucleotides: TGTGCCAGCGAGGGCACGGGACTAGCGGGGCTGGATGAGCAGTTCTTC.

The chain combines TRBV6-5 with TRBJ2-1; 9 bases agree with TRBD2. With 5 bases clipped from V and 6 bases from J, the junction kept 8 bases outside the gene matches. Germline CDR1 is MNHEY and CDR2 is SVGAGI. The CDR3 sequence is 15 residues long. In DNA, the CDR3 is TGTGCCAGCAGTCGCACCGGGACTAGCTCCAATGAGCAGTTCTTC. Translation: CASSRTGTSSNEQFF.